Listed below are T cell receptor beta chains from one sample, sequenced in a study of T cell repertoires in cytomegalovirus infection. Using its own MiXCR run on the reads, TCRdb lists one record per CDR3 protein. The table has 640,000 or so distinct CDR3 sequences, around 31% seen once. These TCRs' antigens remain unknown. The sample in question was cultured PBMCs, obtained from culture after CMV antigen stimulation. These receptors all stem from a human donor in good health (CMV status not recorded). Some clones in this sample may be carry-over from other donors' samples. CDR3s include the opening cysteine and the closing phenylalanine or tryptophan. D genes are given only for firm matches. Expanded clones are given a class, and other clones once, few, many or no size at all.

v_call	clone_size	j_call	d_call	cdr3_aa	cdr3_nt
TRBV19	few	TRBJ2-7	TRBD2	CASSIGGGGSYEQYF	TGTGCCAGTAGTATAGGAGGAGGCGGGAGCTACGAGCAGTACTTC
TRBV5-1	.	TRBJ2-5	.	CASSLERQVQETQYF	TGCGCCAGCAGCTTGGAACGGCAGGTCCAAGAGACCCAGTACTTC
TRBV6-5	few	TRBJ2-1	.	CASRVRGATDDEQFF	TGTGCCAGCAGGGTCAGGGGCGCCACCGATGATGAGCAGTTCTTC
TRBV19	.	TRBJ2-7	.	CASSILASSSYEQYF	TGTGCCAGTAGTATACTAGCGAGTTCCTCCTACGAGCAGTACTTC
TRBV7-2	few	TRBJ1-4	.	CASSPDPSSTNEKLFF	TGTGCCAGCAGCCCTGACCCGTCAAGTACTAATGAAAAACTGTTTTTT
TRBV11-1	.	TRBJ1-1	.	CASSPGDLNTEAFF	TGTGCCAGCAGCCCGGGAGATTTGAACACTGAAGCTTTCTTT
TRBV2	few	TRBJ2-5	.	CASSGVSKETQYF	TGTGCCAGCAGTGGAGTATCCAAAGAGACCCAGTACTTC
TRBV7-2	few	TRBJ2-7	TRBD2	CASSFDSGRPYLSEQYF	TGTGCCAGCAGCTTTGACAGCGGGAGGCCCTACCTTAGCGAGCAGTACTTC
TRBV29-1	.	TRBJ1-1	TRBD1	CSVIGQVGGGTEAFF	TGCAGCGTAATTGGACAGGTGGGGGGAGGCACTGAAGCTTTCTTT
TRBV7-2	few	TRBJ2-2	.	CASSPFRAGELFF	TGTGCCAGCAGCCCCTTTAGGGCCGGGGAGCTGTTTTTT
TRBV7-2	few	TRBJ2-5	TRBD2	CASSLAQGLGLRETQYF	TGTGCCAGCAGCTTAGCGCAGGGACTAGGGTTGAGAGAGACCCAGTACTTC
TRBV12-3/TRBV12-4	.	TRBJ1-2	TRBD1	CASSPGDRAYGYTF	TGTGCCAGCAGTCCCGGGGACAGGGCCTATGGCTACACCTTC
TRBV10-3	.	TRBJ1-2	TRBD1	CAITGGQNYGYTF	TGTGCCATCACTGGGGGACAGAACTATGGCTACACCTTC
TRBV7-2	many	TRBJ2-2	.	CASSLAGRTNTGELFF	TGTGCCAGCAGCTTAGCGGGCCGGACCAACACCGGGGAGCTGTTTTTT
TRBV11-2	.	TRBJ2-4	.	CATSLVHVAKNIQYF	TGTGCCACCAGCTTAGTCCACGTAGCCAAAAACATTCAGTACTTC
TRBV19	.	TRBJ2-3	.	CASSIGPSLDTQYF	TGTGCCAGTAGTATAGGGCCTTCTCTAGATACGCAGTATTTT
TRBV7-2	many	TRBJ2-7	.	CASSLDRGSYEQYF	TGTGCCAGCAGCTTGGACAGAGGATCCTACGAGCAGTACTTC